Presented here are 13 T cell receptor beta chains from one specimen sequenced in a study of T cell responses to AZD1222 COVID-19 vaccine (dated by TCRdb to the early 2020s). The label giving this sample's time point can be read as: baseline before first vaccination. Library preparation used the immunoSEQ multiplex PCR assay. The table was pulled from immuneACCESS by TCRdb, which kept in-frame rearrangements only. Such tables lose some clones; where checked, under half of the loss comes from unresolved V genes, and the rest has no known cause. In all, the sample holds approximately 90,000 clones, and 70% to 90% of those were seen once. Approximately 8% of the sample rests with the top ten. Sequenced material: peripheral blood, taken on day 0 of AZD1222 vaccination. The receptors were gathered from an adult in good health.

This chain uses TRBV5-1 with TRBJ2-3, with 7 bases fitting TRBD1. The CDR3 is made up of 15 amino acids. Germline V gene sequence: CDR1 SGHRS, CDR2 YFSETQ. V trimming: 0 bases; J trimming: 3 bases; junction bases outside the gene matches: 4. The DNA of the CDR3 is TGCGCCAGCAGCTTGGGACAGGGTTGGACAGATACGCAGTATTTT. It codes for CASSLGQGWTDTQYF.

V is TRBV5-1 and J is TRBJ2-3; D is unclear. V was cut by 0 bases and J by 5 bases, with 16 bases left in between. This CDR3 region has 16 residues. Germline V gives CDR1 SGHRS, CDR2 YFSETQ. The CDR3 DNA reads as TGCGCCAGCAGCTTGGTTGTTCCCCAAGAAGGAGATACGCAGTATTTT. Its protein is CASSLVVPQEGDTQYF.

The chain combines TRBV5-5 with TRBJ1-4, with D maybe TRBD1 (6 bases). Germline CDR1 is SGHKS and CDR2 is YYEKEE (reference sequence). V was clipped by 4 bases and J by 6 bases, with 16 bases between them. This CDR3 has 15 amino acids. In DNA form, the CDR3 reads TGTGCCAGCAGCCTCATGGGGGGCGGTCATGAAAAACTGTTTTTT. Protein product: CASSLMGGGHEKLFF.

On this clone itself: No conserved phenylalanine or tryptophan is present at the end of the CDR3, so a read error is the likely explanation. Because the CDR3's place on the DNA is in doubt, the DNA is left out and the CDR3 is given as listed by TCRdb. This chain connects TRBV12-3 or TRBV12-4 to TRBJ1-1; the DNA was not used to check the table's D call, TRBD1. The length of the CDR3 is 13 amino acids, counting both ends. The CDR3 reads CASSFPFTGGPLL.

The chain couples TRBV12-5 to TRBJ1-1; D uncertain. Germline CDR1 LGHNT, CDR2 FRNRAP. The CDR3 loop spans 14 amino acids. Trimming pared 6 bases from V and 9 bases from J, leaving 20 bases between. CDR3 sequence reads: CASGSRDHATQAFF. The CDR3, as DNA: TGTGCTAGTGGGTCCCGGGATCACGCAACCCAAGCTTTCTTT.

The chain carries TRBV5-4 and TRBJ2-7, with no clear D. Germline V lookup: CDR1 SGHNT, CDR2 YYREEE (reference sequence). The CDR3 extends over 13 amino acids. V gave up 3 bases and J gave up 4 bases, with 11 bases separating them. Here the CDR3 reads CASSSLDRYEQYF. As DNA, the CDR3 is TGTGCCAGCAGCTCTCTAGATCGGTACGAGCAGTACTTC.

The J gene is TRBJ1-1, the V gene TRBV2; 7 bases line up with TRBD1. V lost 3 bases, J lost 0 bases, and 4 bases stayed unmatched. This CDR3 region has 15 residues. Germline V gene lookup returns CDR1 SNHLY and CDR2 FYNNEI. DNA of the CDR3: TGTGCCAGCAGTGATCAGGGGGATATGAACACTGAAGCTTTCTTT. The encoded protein is CASSDQGDMNTEAFF.

The J gene is TRBJ1-4, the V gene TRBV28, with 9 bases matching TRBD1. The ends lost 6 bases at V and 4 bases at J; junction bases unmatched: 3. Germline-derived CDR1 and CDR2 are MDHEN and SYDVKM. The CDR3 length is 14 residues. The CDR3 here is CASRRTGDNEKLFF. The CDR3 nucleotides read TGTGCCAGCAGACGGACAGGGGATAATGAAAAACTGTTTTTT.

The chain links TRBV7-2 to TRBJ2-1; 10 bases align to TRBD2. CDR3 length: 15 amino acids. CDR1 is SGHTA and CDR2 is FQGNSA in the germline V gene. Trimming removed 3 bases from V and 3 bases from J; junction bases left unmatched: 2. CDR3: CASSFLAGDYNEQFF. CDR3 bases: TGTGCCAGCAGCTTCCTAGCGGGAGACTACAATGAGCAGTTCTTC.

This chain links TRBV24-1 with TRBJ1-2; a possible D gene is TRBD1 (5 bases). V lost 3 bases, J lost 5 bases, and 18 bases lay in between. Germline V gene lookup returns CDR1 KGHDR and CDR2 SFDVKD. CDR3 length: 16 amino acids. This CDR3 is CATSDPPRDGIYGYTF. CDR3 sequence (DNA): TGTGCCACCAGTGATCCCCCAAGGGACGGAATATATGGCTACACCTTC.

The genes are TRBV3-1 (or the pseudogene TRBV3-2) and TRBJ1-1; the D gene is possibly TRBD1 (6 bases). This CDR3 spans 14 amino acids. CDR1 is LGHDT, CDR2 YNNKEL, per germline (reference sequence). The V gene lost 2 bases and the J gene lost 5 bases, with 12 bases spanning the gap. The CDR3 loop reads CASSQLRGGTEAFF. CDR3 DNA: TGTGCCAGCAGCCAATTAAGAGGGGGGACTGAAGCTTTCTTT.

The chain couples TRBV18 to TRBJ1-2; no firm D call. Trimming left V 3 bases short and J 8 bases short, with 13 bases between. Germline V lookup: CDR1 KGHSH, CDR2 LQKENI. The CDR3 has 13 amino acids. The CDR3 reads CASSPGSGGGYTF. CDR3 in DNA: TGTGCCAGCTCACCTGGGTCGGGTGGAGGCTACACCTTC.

The chain recombines TRBV7-2 with TRBJ1-5; tentatively, D is TRBD1 (5 bases). V shed 1 base and J shed 6 bases, with 10 bases lying between them. The CDR3 has 14 residues. Germline assignment: CDR1 SGHTA and CDR2 FQGNSA. The CDR3 here is CASSLGQSSQPQHF. In DNA, the CDR3 is TGTGCCAGCAGCTTAGGACAGTCTTCTCAGCCCCAGCATTTT.